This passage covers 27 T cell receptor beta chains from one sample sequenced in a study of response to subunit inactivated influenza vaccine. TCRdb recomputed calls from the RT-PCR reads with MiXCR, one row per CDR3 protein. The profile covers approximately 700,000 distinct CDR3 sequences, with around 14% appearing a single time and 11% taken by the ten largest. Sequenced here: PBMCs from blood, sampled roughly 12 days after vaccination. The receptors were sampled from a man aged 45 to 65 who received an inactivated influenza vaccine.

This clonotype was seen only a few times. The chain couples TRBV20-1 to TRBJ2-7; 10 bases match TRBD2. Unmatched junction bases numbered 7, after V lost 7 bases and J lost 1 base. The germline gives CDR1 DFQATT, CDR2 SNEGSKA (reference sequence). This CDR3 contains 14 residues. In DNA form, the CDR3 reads TGCAGTGGGCTAGCGGGAGTTGGGTCCTACGAGCAGTACTTC. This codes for CSGLAGVGSYEQYF.

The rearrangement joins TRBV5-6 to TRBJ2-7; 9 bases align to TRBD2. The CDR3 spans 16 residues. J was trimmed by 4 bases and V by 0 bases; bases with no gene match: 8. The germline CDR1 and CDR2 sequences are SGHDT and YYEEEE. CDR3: CASSLDYGLAGYEQYF. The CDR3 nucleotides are TGTGCCAGCAGCTTGGATTACGGGCTAGCGGGGTACGAGCAGTACTTC.

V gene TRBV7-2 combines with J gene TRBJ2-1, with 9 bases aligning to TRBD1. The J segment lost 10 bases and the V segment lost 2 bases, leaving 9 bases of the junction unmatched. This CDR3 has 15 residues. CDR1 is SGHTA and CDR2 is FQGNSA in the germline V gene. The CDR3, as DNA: TGTGCCAGCAGCTTATTCACGGGACAGGGTTTAGAGCAGTTCTTC. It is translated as CASSLFTGQGLEQFF.

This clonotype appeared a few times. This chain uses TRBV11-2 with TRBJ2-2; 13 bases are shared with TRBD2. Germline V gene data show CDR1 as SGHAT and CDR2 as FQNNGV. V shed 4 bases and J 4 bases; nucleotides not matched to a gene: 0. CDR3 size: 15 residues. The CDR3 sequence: CASSWTSGSTGELFF. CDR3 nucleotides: TGTGCCAGCAGCTGGACTAGCGGGAGCACCGGGGAGCTGTTTTTT.

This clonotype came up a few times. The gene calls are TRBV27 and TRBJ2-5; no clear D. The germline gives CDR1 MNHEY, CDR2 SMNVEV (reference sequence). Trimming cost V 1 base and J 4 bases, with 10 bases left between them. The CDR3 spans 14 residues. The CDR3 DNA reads TGTGCCAGCAGTTTATTAAGCGCCGGAGAGACCCAGTACTTC. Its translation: CASSLLSAGETQYF.

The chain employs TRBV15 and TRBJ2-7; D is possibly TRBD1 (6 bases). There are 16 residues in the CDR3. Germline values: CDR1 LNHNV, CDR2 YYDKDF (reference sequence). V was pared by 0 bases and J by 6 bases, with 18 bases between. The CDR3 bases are TGTGCCACCAGCAGAGATCCGGGAACAGGGCCCCGCGAGCAGTACTTC. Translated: CATSRDPGTGPREQYF.

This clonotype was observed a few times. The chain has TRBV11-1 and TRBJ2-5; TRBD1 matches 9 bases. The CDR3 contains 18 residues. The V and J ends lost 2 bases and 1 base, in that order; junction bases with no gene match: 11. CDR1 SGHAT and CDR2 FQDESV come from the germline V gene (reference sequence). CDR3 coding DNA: TGTGCCAGCAGCTTAATCGGACAGGGGCCCCAAGGCCAAGAGACCCAGTACTTC. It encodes CASSLIGQGPQGQETQYF. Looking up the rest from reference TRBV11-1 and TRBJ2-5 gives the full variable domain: EAEVAQSPRYKITEKSQAVAFWCDPISGHATLYWYRQILGQGPELLVQFQDESVVDDSQLPKDRFSAERLKGVDSTLKIQPAELGDSAMYLCASSLIGQGPQGQETQYFGPGTRLLVL.

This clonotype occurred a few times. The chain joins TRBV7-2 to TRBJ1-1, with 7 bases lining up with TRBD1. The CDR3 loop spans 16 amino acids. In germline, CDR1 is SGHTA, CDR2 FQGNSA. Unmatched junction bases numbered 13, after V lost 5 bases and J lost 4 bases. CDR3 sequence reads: CASSLRPGTAGTEAFF. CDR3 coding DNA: TGTGCCAGCAGCCTTAGACCGGGGACAGCCGGCACTGAAGCTTTCTTT.

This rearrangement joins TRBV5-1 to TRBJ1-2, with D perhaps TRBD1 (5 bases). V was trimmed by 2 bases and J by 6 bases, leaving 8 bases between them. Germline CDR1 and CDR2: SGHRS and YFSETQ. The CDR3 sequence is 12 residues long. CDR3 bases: TGCGCCAGCAGCTTTTCAGGGAATGGCTACACCTTC. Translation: CASSFSGNGYTF.

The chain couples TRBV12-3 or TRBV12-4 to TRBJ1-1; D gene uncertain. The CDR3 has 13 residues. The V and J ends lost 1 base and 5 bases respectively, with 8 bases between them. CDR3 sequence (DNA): TGTGCCAGCAGTTTAGGGGAGGAGACTGAAGCTTTCTTT. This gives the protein CASSLGEETEAFF.

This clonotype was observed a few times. For the CDR3, the DNA is TGTGCCAGCAGTTTATCTGGACTAAACTACAATGAGCAGTTCTTC. This sequence encodes CASSLSGLNYNEQFF. This rearrangement joins TRBV28 to TRBJ2-1; weak D call: TRBD2 (6 bases). Between the trimmed V and J ends, which lost 1 base and 3 bases, there was a span of 10 bases. The CDR3 extends over 15 amino acids. CDR1 and CDR2 from the germline V gene are MDHEN and SYDVKM.

CDR3 DNA sequence: TGCGCCAGCAGCCAAGCTTATGCCGTCGGGACCCAGTACTTC. It translates to CASSQAYAVGTQYF. The rearrangement uses TRBV4-3 and TRBJ2-5; D gene uncertain. Trimming removed 1 base from V and 7 bases from J, with 13 bases in between. CDR3 length: 14 residues. Germline values: CDR1 LGHNA, CDR2 YSLEER.

The CDR3 DNA sequence: TGTGCCAGCAGCGTAAAGCGGGAGAGGTACCAAGAGACCCAGTACTTC. Protein product: CASSVKRERYQETQYF. V is TRBV7-2 and J is TRBJ2-5, with 8 nucleotides matching TRBD2. Germline trimming cut 5 bases from V and 0 bases from J; bases unmatched to any gene: 8. In germline, CDR1 is SGHTA, CDR2 FQGNSA. The CDR3 length is 16 residues.

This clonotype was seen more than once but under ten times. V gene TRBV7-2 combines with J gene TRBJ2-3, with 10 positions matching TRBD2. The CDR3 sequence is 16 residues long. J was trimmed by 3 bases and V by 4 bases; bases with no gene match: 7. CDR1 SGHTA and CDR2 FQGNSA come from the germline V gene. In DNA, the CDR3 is TGTGCCAGCAGCTCCTCTAGCGGGAGAAAGACAGATACGCAGTATTTT. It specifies CASSSSSGRKTDTQYF.

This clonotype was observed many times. The CDR3 DNA sequence: TGCAGTGCTGTCCAACCTCCGGTAGATACGCAGTATTTT. It yields the protein CSAVQPPVDTQYF. The chain joins TRBV20-1 to TRBJ2-3; unclear D gene. CDR1 and CDR2 from the germline V gene are DFQATT and SNEGSKA (reference sequence). This CDR3 has 13 residues. With 5 bases removed from V and 5 bases from J, the gap between germline ends came to 14 bases.

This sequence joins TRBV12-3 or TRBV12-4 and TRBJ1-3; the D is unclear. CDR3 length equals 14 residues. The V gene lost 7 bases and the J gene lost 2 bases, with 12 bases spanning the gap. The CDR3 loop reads CASTPESAGNTIYF. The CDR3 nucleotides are TGTGCCAGCACCCCCGAGTCCGCTGGAAACACCATATATTTT.

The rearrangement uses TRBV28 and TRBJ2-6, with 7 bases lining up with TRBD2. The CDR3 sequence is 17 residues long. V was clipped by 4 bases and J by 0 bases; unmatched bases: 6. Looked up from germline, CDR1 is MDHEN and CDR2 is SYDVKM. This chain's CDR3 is CASSSPREGSGANVLTF. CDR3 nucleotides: TGTGCCAGCAGTTCCCCCAGGGAGGGCTCTGGGGCCAACGTCCTGACTTTC.

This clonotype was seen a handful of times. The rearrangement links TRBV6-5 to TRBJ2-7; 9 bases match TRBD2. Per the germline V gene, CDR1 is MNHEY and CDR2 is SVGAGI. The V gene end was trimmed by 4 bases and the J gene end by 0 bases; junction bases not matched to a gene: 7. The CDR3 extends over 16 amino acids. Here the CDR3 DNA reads TGTGCCAGCAGTTCGCTCAGCGGGAGGAACTCCTACGAGCAGTACTTC. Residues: CASSSLSGRNSYEQYF.

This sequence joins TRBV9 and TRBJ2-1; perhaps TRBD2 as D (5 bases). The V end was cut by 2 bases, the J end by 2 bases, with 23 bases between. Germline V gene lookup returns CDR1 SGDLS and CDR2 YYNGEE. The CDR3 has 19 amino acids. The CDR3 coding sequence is TGTGCCAGCAGCGTTGGGCCTGGACGCGGGCTGGAGACCTACAATGAGCAGTTCTTC. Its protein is CASSVGPGRGLETYNEQFF. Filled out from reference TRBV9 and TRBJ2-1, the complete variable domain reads DSGVTQTPKHLITATGQRVTLRCSPRSGDLSVYWYQQSLDQGLQFLIQYYNGEERAKGNILERFSAQQFPDLHSELNLSSLELGDSALYFCASSVGPGRGLETYNEQFFGPGTRLTVL.

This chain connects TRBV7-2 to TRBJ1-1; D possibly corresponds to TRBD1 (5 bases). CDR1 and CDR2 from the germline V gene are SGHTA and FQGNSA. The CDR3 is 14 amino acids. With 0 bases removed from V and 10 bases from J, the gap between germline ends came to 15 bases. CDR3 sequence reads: CASSLAQRGSGAFF. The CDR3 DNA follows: TGTGCCAGCAGCTTAGCGCAGCGGGGGAGCGGAGCTTTCTTT.

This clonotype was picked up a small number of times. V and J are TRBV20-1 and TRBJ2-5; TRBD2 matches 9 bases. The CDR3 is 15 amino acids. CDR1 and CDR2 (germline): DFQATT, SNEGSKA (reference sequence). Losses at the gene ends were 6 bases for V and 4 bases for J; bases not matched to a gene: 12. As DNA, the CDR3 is TGCAGTGCCAGGGGAGGCGGGGGGGCCTTAGAGACCCAGTACTTC. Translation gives CSARGGGGALETQYF.

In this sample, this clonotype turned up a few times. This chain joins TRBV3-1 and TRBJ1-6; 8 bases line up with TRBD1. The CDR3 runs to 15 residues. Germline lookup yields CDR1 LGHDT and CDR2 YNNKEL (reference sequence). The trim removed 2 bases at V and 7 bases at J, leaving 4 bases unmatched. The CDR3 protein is CASSQTGGRNSPLHF. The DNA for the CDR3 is TGTGCCAGCAGCCAAACAGGGGGGCGAAATTCACCCCTCCACTTT.

The CDR3 protein is CAWSVLGPNEKLFF. The CDR3 nucleotides are TGTGCCTGGAGTGTACTCGGACCTAATGAAAAACTGTTTTTT. The chain uses TRBV30 and TRBJ1-4; D is unresolved. The CDR3 is 14 residues long. Germline CDR1 reads GTSNPN; CDR2 reads SVGIG (reference sequence). V shed 0 bases and J shed 3 bases, with 8 bases lying between them. Drawing the rest from reference TRBV30 and TRBJ1-4, the complete variable domain is SQTIHQWPATLVQPVGSPLSLECTVEGTSNPNLYWYRQAAGRGLQLLFYSVGIGQISSEVPQNLSASRPQDRQFILSSKKLLLSDSGFYLCAWSVLGPNEKLFFGSGTQLSVL.

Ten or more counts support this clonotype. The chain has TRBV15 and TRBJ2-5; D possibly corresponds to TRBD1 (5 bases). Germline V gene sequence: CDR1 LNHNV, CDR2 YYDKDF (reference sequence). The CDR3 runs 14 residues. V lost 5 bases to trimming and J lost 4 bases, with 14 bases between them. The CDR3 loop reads CATSLNLQGETQYF. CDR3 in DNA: TGTGCCACCAGCCTGAATTTGCAGGGAGAGACCCAGTACTTC.

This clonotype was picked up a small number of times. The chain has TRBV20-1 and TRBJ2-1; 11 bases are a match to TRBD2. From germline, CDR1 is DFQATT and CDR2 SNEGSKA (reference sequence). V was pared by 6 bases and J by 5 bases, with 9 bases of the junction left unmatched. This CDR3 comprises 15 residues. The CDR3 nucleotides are TGCAGTGCGATAACCGGGACTAGCGGAGACAATGAGCAGTTCTTC. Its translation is CSAITGTSGDNEQFF.

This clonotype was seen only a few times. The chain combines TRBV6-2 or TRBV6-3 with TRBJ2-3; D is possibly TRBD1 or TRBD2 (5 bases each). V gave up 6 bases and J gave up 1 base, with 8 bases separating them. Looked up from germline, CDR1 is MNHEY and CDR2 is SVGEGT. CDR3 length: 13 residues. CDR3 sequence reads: CASSRDGTDTQYF. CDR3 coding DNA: TGTGCCAGCAGCCGGGACGGCACAGATACGCAGTATTTT.

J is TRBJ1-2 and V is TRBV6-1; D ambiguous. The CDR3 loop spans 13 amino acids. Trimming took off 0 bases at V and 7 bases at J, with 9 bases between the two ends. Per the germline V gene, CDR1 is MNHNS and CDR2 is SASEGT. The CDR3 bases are TGTGCCAGCAGTGAAGCTCATGGAGTTGGCTACACCTTC. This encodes CASSEAHGVGYTF.